This entry lists 28 T cell receptor beta chains sequenced from one sample in a study of control samples from healthy donors and cancer patients. TCRdb's copy holds only in-frame clones and misses some; the assay was immunoSEQ multiplex PCR. Of roughly 180,000 clones in the sample, about 91% were seen once. The source material was blood. These receptors came from a woman in her thirties or forties in good health.

The chain uses TRBV4-1 and TRBJ2-1; 11 bases match TRBD2. CDR1 is MGHRA and CDR2 is YSYEKL in the germline V gene. After removal of 1 base from V and 4 bases from J, the junction contained 3 bases not matched to a gene. The CDR3 is made up of 16 amino acids. The CDR3 coding sequence is TGCGCCAGCAGCCAAGGGTTAGCGGGGGGGTACAATGAGCAGTTCTTC. Amino acid sequence: CASSQGLAGGYNEQFF.

V and J are TRBV19 and TRBJ1-5, with D possibly TRBD1 on 5 matching bases. The V gene's germline CDR1 is LNHDA and CDR2 SQIVND (reference sequence). The CDR3 spans 14 residues. Trimming stripped 3 bases from V and 6 bases from J, with 12 bases between. CDR3 residues: CASSIPRDGQPQHF. Written as DNA, the CDR3 is TGTGCCAGTAGTATCCCCAGGGATGGTCAGCCCCAGCATTTT.

The rearrangement links TRBV27 to TRBJ2-6; 9 bases line up with TRBD1. The CDR3 length is 15 residues. V lost 3 bases to trimming and J lost 4 bases; unmatched junction nucleotides: 1. Germline CDR1 is MNHEY and CDR2 is SMNVEV (reference sequence). CDR3 sequence: CASSFTGGGANVLTF. The CDR3 DNA is TGTGCCAGCAGTTTCACAGGGGGCGGGGCCAACGTCCTGACTTTC.

This clone was found a few times. V and J are TRBV10-1 and TRBJ2-7; no firm D call. The V end lost 2 bases, the J end lost 7 bases, and 12 bases lay between the germline ends. The CDR3 spans 13 residues. CDR1 and CDR2 from the germline V gene are WNHNN and SYGVQD (reference sequence). CDR3 sequence: CASSEGSIGEQYF. CDR3 DNA: TGCGCCAGCAGTGAGGGCTCAATCGGGGAGCAGTACTTC.

The chain couples TRBV4-1 to TRBJ1-1; unclear D gene. V was cut by 1 base and J by 1 base, with 7 bases left in between. The length of the CDR3 is 14 residues. Germline V gene lookup returns CDR1 MGHRA and CDR2 YSYEKL. The CDR3 sequence is CASSQAHQNTEAFF. As DNA, the CDR3 is TGCGCCAGCAGCCAAGCCCATCAGAACACTGAAGCTTTCTTT.

This clone occurred once. This sequence joins TRBV5-1 and TRBJ1-3; D is uncertain. V lost 4 bases and J lost 0, with 8 bases in between. Germline lookup yields CDR1 SGHRS and CDR2 YFSETQ. The CDR3 totals 14 residues. The CDR3 reads CASSEAISGNTIYF. The CDR3 coding sequence is TGCGCCAGCAGCGAAGCCATCTCTGGAAACACCATATATTTT.

The chain couples TRBV5-4 to TRBJ2-5, with 7 bases lining up with TRBD1. Per germline, CDR1 SGHNT and CDR2 YYREEE (reference sequence). The CDR3 has 13 amino acids. Trimming removed 5 bases from V and 5 bases from J; junction bases left unmatched: 6. CDR3 loop: CASSRTGVETQYF. The CDR3 DNA reads as TGTGCCAGCAGTCGTACAGGGGTGGAGACCCAGTACTTC.

This rearrangement joins TRBV4-1 to TRBJ1-5, with D unresolved. CDR1 and CDR2 (germline): MGHRA, YSYEKL. CDR3 length equals 15 residues. V was pared by 3 bases and J by 2 bases, with 11 bases between. For the CDR3, the DNA is TGCGCCAGCAGCCACGTCCCCGGTGGCAATCAGCCCCAGCATTTT. It codes for CASSHVPGGNQPQHF.

The CDR3 loop is CASSETAGDSTEAFF. The CDR3 nucleotides are TGTGCCAGCAGTGAAACCGCAGGTGATAGCACTGAAGCTTTCTTT. The V gene is TRBV6-1, the J gene TRBJ1-1, with D unclear. Trimming cost V 2 bases and J 4 bases, with 14 bases left between them. This CDR3 comprises 15 residues. Germline assignment: CDR1 MNHNS and CDR2 SASEGT.

The chain recombines TRBV7-8 with TRBJ1-1; D is possibly TRBD1 (5 bases). This CDR3 is 16 amino acids long. Germline V CDR1 and CDR2: SGHVS, FQNEAQ. V was pared by 3 bases and J by 4 bases, with 18 bases between. The DNA for the CDR3 is TGTGCCAGCAGCTTTTTATTTCTCAGGGAGCCCACTGAAGCTTTCTTT. It encodes CASSFLFLREPTEAFF. Based on the CDR3 plus reference TRBV7-8 and TRBJ1-1, the full variable domain is GAGVSQSPRYKVAKRGQDVALRCDPISGHVSLFWYQQALGQGPEFLTYFQNEAQLDKSGLPSDRFFAERPEGSVSTLKIQRTQQEDSAVYLCASSFLFLREPTEAFFGQGTRLTVV.

This clone has just a few counts. The J gene is TRBJ2-2, the V gene TRBV6-6, with D possibly matching TRBD1 (6 bases). Between the trimmed V and J ends, which lost 2 bases and 4 bases, there was a span of 11 bases. CDR1 is MNHNY, CDR2 SVGAGI, per germline (reference sequence). The CDR3 extends over 15 amino acids. The CDR3 spells CASSYGGAGTGELFF. The CDR3, as DNA: TGTGCCAGCAGTTACGGGGGCGCGGGCACCGGGGAGCTGTTTTTT.

This clone occurred once. The sample carries other DNA sequences with the same CDR3. The CDR3 DNA reads TGCGCCAGCAGTGAGATTTGTCTCTACCAAGAGACCCAGTACTTC. It translates to CASSEICLYQETQYF. This rearrangement joins TRBV10-1 to TRBJ2-5, with D unclear. From germline, CDR1 is WNHNN and CDR2 SYGVQD (reference sequence). V was clipped by 2 bases and J by 0 bases, with 10 bases between them. The CDR3 runs to 15 residues.

V and J are TRBV19 and TRBJ2-7; D might be TRBD1 or TRBD2, each matching 5 bases. The CDR3 spans 18 residues. The V gene's germline CDR1 is LNHDA and CDR2 SQIVND (reference sequence). The V and J ends lost 3 bases and 8 bases respectively, with 29 bases between them. The CDR3 DNA reads as TGTGCCAGTAGTATTTCCGTCGCCCCTCCAGATCGGGACCTTAAGCAGTACTTC. It specifies CASSISVAPPDRDLKQYF.

The chain is built from TRBV7-6 and TRBJ1-3; TRBD1 matches 7 bases. The V and J ends lost 3 bases and 3 bases, in that order; junction bases with no gene match: 5. This CDR3 region has 15 residues. Germline V gene sequence: CDR1 SGHVS, CDR2 FNYEAQ. The CDR3 sequence is CASSLTGLGGNTIYF. The CDR3 DNA is TGTGCCAGCAGCTTGACAGGGCTAGGTGGAAACACCATATATTTT.

V and J are TRBV29-1 and TRBJ1-3; no definite D call. CDR3 length equals 13 residues. V was trimmed by 5 bases and J by 0 bases, leaving 8 bases between them. CDR1 and CDR2 from the germline V gene are SQVTM and ANQGSEA. CDR3 loop: CSVTHLSGNTIYF. The DNA of the CDR3 is TGCAGCGTTACCCACCTCTCTGGAAACACCATATATTTT. The full variable domain, rest sourced from reference TRBV29-1 and TRBJ1-3, is SAVISQKPSRDICQRGTSLTIQCQVDSQVTMMFWYRQQPGQSLTLIATANQGSEATYESGFVIDKFPISRPNLTFSTLTVSNMSPEDSSIYLCSVTHLSGNTIYFGEGSWLTVV.

The V gene is TRBV13, the J gene TRBJ2-3; D is unresolved. Germline V gene sequence: CDR1 PRHDT, CDR2 FYEKMQ (reference sequence). Trimming took off 5 bases at V and 0 bases at J, with 18 bases between the two ends. The CDR3 totals 17 residues. The CDR3 reads CASSRTPGWGSTDTQYF. CDR3 nucleotides: TGTGCCAGCAGCCGTACCCCGGGTTGGGGAAGCACAGATACGCAGTATTTT. Full variable domain (missing parts from reference TRBV13 and TRBJ2-3): AAGVIQSPRHLIKEKRETATLKCYPIPRHDTVYWYQQGPGQDPQFLISFYEKMQSDKGSIPDRFSAQQFSDYHSELNMSSLELGDSALYFCASSRTPGWGSTDTQYFGPGTRLTVL.

This clone was picked up one time. J is TRBJ2-1 and V is TRBV3-1 (or the pseudogene TRBV3-2); 15 bases are shared with TRBD2. The germline V gene encodes CDR1 LGHDT and CDR2 YNNKEL (reference sequence). This CDR3 region has 15 residues. Trimming cost V 4 bases and J 10 bases; bases outside gene matches: 5. Written as DNA, the CDR3 is TGTGCCAGCAGCCGGGGACTAGCGGGGGGAGGGGAGCAGTTCTTC. Translating gives CASSRGLAGGGEQFF.

The chain uses TRBV6-4 and TRBJ2-2; D is uncertain. Trimming removed 0 bases at V and 3 bases at J, with 5 bases between. From germline, CDR1 is MRHNA and CDR2 SNTAGT. The CDR3 extends over 14 amino acids. The CDR3 coding sequence is TGTGCCAGCAGTGACTCGCAGGACACCGGGGAGCTGTTTTTT. Translating gives CASSDSQDTGELFF.

This clone was seen a few times. The chain is built from TRBV5-1 and TRBJ1-6; D is uncertain. CDR1 and CDR2 from the germline V gene are SGHRS and YFSETQ. Trimming pared 7 bases from V and 9 bases from J, leaving 8 bases between. The CDR3 covers 11 residues. CDR3 sequence reads: CASPLSSPLHF. The CDR3 bases are TGCGCCAGCCCCCTCAGTTCACCCCTCCACTTT.

The V call is TRBV12-5, the J call TRBJ1-2; 9 bases are a match to TRBD1. CDR1 and CDR2 from the germline V gene are LGHNT and FRNRAP. CDR3 size: 14 residues. V lost 1 base to trimming and J lost 7 bases; unmatched junction nucleotides: 4. The CDR3 is CASGLDRQGVGYTF. The CDR3 coding sequence is TGTGCTAGTGGTTTGGATAGACAGGGGGTTGGCTACACCTTC. The variable domain in full, with the rest retrieved from reference TRBV12-5 and TRBJ1-2, is DARVTQTPRHKVTEMGQEVTMRCQPILGHNTVFWYRQTMMQGLELLAYFRNRAPLDDSGMPKDRFSAEMPDATLATLKIQPSEPRDSAVYFCASGLDRQGVGYTFGSGTRLTVV.

The CDR3 spells CSVGAGSYEQYF. The CDR3 nucleotides read TGCAGCGTTGGGGCGGGTTCCTACGAGCAGTACTTC. V is TRBV29-1 and J is TRBJ2-7; TRBD2 is a possible D gene (5 bases). Germline V lookup: CDR1 SQVTM, CDR2 ANQGSEA. The CDR3 extends over 12 amino acids. The V gene lost 4 bases and the J gene lost 1 base, with 8 bases spanning the gap.

The chain links TRBV11-1 to TRBJ2-7; D ambiguous. Germline V gene sequence: CDR1 SGHAT, CDR2 FQDESV (reference sequence). The CDR3 has 12 amino acids. V dropped 1 base and J dropped 1 base, with 2 bases sitting between them. CDR3 sequence reads: CASSLESYEQYF. DNA for the CDR3: TGTGCCAGCAGCTTAGAATCCTACGAGCAGTACTTC.

Only a few counts were recorded for this clone. The chain carries TRBV27 and TRBJ1-3; D gene uncertain. Trimming shortened V by 8 bases and J by 4 bases, and 9 bases separated the two germline ends. This CDR3 has 12 residues. Germline CDR1 reads MNHEY; CDR2 reads SMNVEV (reference sequence). The CDR3 loop is CASYPGGNTIYF. In DNA, the CDR3 is TGTGCCAGCTATCCAGGCGGAAACACCATATATTTT.

The chain recombines TRBV5-6 with TRBJ2-1; D perhaps matches TRBD2 (5 bases). This CDR3 has 14 amino acids. Germline loops: CDR1 SGHDT, CDR2 YYEEEE. Trimming pared 1 base from V and 1 base from J, leaving 6 bases between. This chain's CDR3 is CASSLSGSYNEQFF. Here the CDR3 DNA reads TGTGCCAGCAGCTTGAGCGGTTCCTACAATGAGCAGTTCTTC.

The CDR3 coding sequence is TGTGCCAGCAGTGAACTGCCGGGCAACACCATATATTTT. It codes for CASSELPGNTIYF. V and J are TRBV2 and TRBJ1-3; D is unresolved. Trimming pared 2 bases from V and 7 bases from J, leaving 9 bases between. CDR1 and CDR2 from the germline V gene are SNHLY and FYNNEI. This CDR3 spans 13 amino acids.

The gene calls are TRBV25-1 and TRBJ1-1; a possible D gene is TRBD1 (5 bases). CDR1 is MGHDK and CDR2 is SYGVNS in the germline V gene. The CDR3 extends over 15 amino acids. V lost 1 base, J lost 7 bases, and 16 bases lay in between. This CDR3 reads CASSESPGGSSEAFF. The CDR3 bases are TGTGCCAGCAGTGAATCCCCTGGGGGAAGTAGTGAAGCTTTCTTT. The entire variable domain, with the rest obtained from reference TRBV25-1 and TRBJ1-1, is as follows: EADIYQTPRYLVIGTGKKITLECSQTMGHDKMYWYQQDPGMELHLIHYSYGVNSTEKGDLSSESTVSRIRTEHFPLTLESARPSHTSQYLCASSESPGGSSEAFFGQGTRLTVV.

CDR3 sequence (DNA): TGCAGTGCTAGTCGTTCGGGGACAGATACGCAGTATTTT. It encodes CSASRSGTDTQYF. The V gene is TRBV20-1, the J gene TRBJ2-3, with D perhaps TRBD2 (5 bases). With 3 bases removed from V and 3 bases from J, the gap between germline ends came to 10 bases. Germline CDR1 DFQATT, CDR2 SNEGSKA (reference sequence). This CDR3 is built from 13 residues.

A note on this clone: Different DNA sequences within this sample yield the same CDR3. The V and J genes are TRBV12-3 or TRBV12-4 and TRBJ1-3; D call uncertain. Deletions cut 3 bases from V and 4 bases from J, with 1 base between. The CDR3 consists of 11 residues. The CDR3 bases are TGTGCCAGCAGTTTCGGAAACACCATATATTTT. It codes for CASSFGNTIYF.